This TCR beta chain came from a study of blood T cell repertoires in COVID-19. Overall study context: From the United States, Italy and Spain came samples of acute and convalescent COVID-19. The cDNA or gDNA used as material had been derived from T cells, B-cell-depleted T cells, or PBMCs.

The CDR3 runs 14 residues. Germline loops: CDR1 KGHSH, CDR2 LQKENI. Trimming took 0 bases from V and 7 from J, leaving 9 bases between them. How the authors handled the data: Reference gene primer amplification gave estimated nucleated cell counts. The method was immunoSEQ multiplex PCR; TCRdb's version includes in-frame clones alone and lacks a portion of them. The V and J calls and clone size come from that table; D and trimming were worked out from the DNA. This sample carries about 280,000 clones, about 88% of them seen once, and the ten largest clones take 13%. Specimen: peripheral blood. The rearrangement links TRBV18 to TRBJ1-4; D is ambiguous. The source of this sequence is a woman aged 65 to 85 with COVID-19, enrolled during active disease. The CDR3 region is CASSPPGRGEKLFF. The CDR3 DNA follows: TGTGCCAGCTCACCACCGGGTCGGGGTGAAAAACTGTTTTTT. Full variable domain (remainder filled in from reference TRBV18 and TRBJ1-4): NAGVMQNPRHLVRRRGQEARLRCSPMKGHSHVYWYRQLPEEGLKFMVYLQKENIIDESGMPKERFSAEFPKEGPSILRIQQVVRGDSAAYFCASSPPGRGEKLFFGSGTQLSVL.